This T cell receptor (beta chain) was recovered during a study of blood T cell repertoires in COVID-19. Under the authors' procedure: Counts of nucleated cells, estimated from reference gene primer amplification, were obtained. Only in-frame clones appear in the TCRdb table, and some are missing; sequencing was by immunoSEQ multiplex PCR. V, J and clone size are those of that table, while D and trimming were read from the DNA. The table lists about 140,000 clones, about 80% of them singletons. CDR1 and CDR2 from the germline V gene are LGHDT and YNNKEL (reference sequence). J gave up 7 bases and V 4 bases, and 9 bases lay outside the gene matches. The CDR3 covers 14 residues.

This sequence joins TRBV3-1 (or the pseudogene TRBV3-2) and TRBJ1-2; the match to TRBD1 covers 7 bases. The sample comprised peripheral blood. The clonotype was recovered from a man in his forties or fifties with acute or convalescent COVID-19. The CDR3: CASSLKSTGSGYTF. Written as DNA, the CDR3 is TGTGCCAGCAGCCTCAAGTCGACAGGGAGTGGCTACACCTTC.